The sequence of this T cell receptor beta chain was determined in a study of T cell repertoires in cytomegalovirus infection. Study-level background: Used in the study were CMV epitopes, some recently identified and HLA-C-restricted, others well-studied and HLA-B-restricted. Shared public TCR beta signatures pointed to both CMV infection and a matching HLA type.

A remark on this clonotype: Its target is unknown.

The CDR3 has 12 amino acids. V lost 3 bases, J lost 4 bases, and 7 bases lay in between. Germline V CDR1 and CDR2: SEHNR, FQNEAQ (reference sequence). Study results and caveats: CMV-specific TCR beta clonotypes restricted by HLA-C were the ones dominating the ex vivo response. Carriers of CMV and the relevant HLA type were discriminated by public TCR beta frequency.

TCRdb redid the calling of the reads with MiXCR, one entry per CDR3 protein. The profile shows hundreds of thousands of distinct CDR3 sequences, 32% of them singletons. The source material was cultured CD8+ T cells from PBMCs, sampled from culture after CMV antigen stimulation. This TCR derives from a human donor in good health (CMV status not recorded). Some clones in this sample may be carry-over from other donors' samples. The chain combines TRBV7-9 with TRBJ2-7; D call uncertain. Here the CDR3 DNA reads TGTGCCAGCAGCTTCGACCTTTACGAGCAGTACTTC. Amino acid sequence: CASSFDLYEQYF.